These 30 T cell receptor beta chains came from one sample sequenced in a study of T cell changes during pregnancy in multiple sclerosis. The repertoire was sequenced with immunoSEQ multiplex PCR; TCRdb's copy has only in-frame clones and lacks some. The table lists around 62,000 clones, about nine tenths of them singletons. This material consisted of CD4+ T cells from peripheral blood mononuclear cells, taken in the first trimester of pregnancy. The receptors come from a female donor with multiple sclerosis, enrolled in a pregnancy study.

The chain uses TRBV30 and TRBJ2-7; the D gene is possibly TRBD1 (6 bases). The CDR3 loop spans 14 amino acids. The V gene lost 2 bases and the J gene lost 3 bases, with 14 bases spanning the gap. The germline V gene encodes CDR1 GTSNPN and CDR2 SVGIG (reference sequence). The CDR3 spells CAWSSGGQFYEQYF. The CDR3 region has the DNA TGTGCCTGGAGTTCTGGGGGACAATTCTACGAGCAGTACTTC.

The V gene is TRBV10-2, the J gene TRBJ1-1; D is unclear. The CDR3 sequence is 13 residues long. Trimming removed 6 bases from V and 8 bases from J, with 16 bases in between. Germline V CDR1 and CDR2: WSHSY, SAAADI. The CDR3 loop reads CASRERGVKEAFF. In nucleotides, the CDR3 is TGCGCCAGCAGGGAGAGAGGTGTCAAGGAAGCTTTCTTT.

This CDR3 reads CASRDRGTNEKLFF. CDR3 DNA sequence: TGTGCCAGCAGGGACAGGGGAACTAATGAAAAACTGTTTTTT. The chain is built from TRBV6-1 and TRBJ1-4, with TRBD1 matching over 9 bases. Germline trimming cut 6 bases from V and 1 base from J; bases unmatched to any gene: 0. CDR3 length: 14 residues. Germline CDR1 MNHNS, CDR2 SASEGT.

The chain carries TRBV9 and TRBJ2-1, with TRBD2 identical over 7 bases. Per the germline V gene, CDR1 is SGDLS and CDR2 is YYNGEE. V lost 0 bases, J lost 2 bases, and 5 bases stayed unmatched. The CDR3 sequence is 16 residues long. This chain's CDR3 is CASSVGQAGTYNEQFF. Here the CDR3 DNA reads TGTGCCAGCAGCGTAGGCCAAGCGGGGACCTACAATGAGCAGTTCTTC.

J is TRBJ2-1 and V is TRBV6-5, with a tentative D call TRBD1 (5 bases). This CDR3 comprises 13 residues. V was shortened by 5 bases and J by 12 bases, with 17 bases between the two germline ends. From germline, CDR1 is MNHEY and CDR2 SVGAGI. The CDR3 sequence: CASSRRQPQMQFF. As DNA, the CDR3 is TGTGCCAGCAGTCGACGACAGCCCCAAATGCAGTTCTTC.

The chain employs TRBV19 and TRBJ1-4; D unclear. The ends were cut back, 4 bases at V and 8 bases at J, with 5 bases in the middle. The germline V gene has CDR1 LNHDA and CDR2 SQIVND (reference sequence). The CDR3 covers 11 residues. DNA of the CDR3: TGTGCCAGTAGTAAATTAGAAAAACTGTTTTTT. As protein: CASSKLEKLFF.

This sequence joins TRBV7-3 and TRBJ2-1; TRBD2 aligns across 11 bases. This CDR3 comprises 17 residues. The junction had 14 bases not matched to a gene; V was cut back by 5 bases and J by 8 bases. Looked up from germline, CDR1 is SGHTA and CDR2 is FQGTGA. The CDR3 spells CASSPPGLAGGEDEQFF. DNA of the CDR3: TGTGCCAGCAGCCCACCCGGGCTAGCGGGGGGAGAGGATGAGCAGTTCTTC.

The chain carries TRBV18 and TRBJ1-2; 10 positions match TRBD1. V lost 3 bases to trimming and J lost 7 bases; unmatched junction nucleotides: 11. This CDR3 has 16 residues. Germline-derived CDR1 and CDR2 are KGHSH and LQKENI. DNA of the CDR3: TGTGCCAGCTCACCCAACACAGGACAGGGGGTCGGTGGCTACACCTTC. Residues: CASSPNTGQGVGGYTF.

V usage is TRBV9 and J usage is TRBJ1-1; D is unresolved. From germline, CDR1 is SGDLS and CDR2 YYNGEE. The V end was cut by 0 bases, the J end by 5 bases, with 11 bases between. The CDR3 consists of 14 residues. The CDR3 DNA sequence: TGTGCCAGCAGCGTAGGGGAGAGGAGGACTGAAGCTTTCTTT. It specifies CASSVGERRTEAFF.

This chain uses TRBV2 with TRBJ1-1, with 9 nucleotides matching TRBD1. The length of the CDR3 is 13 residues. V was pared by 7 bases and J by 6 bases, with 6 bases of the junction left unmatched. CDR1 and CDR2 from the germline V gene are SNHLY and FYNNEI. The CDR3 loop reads CASIQDRGSEAFF. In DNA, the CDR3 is TGTGCCAGCATACAGGACAGGGGATCTGAAGCTTTCTTT.

CDR3 coding DNA: TGCGCCAGCAGCCAAGGGGGACTAGCCCACGAGACCCAGTACTTC. This gives the protein CASSQGGLAHETQYF. The rearrangement links TRBV4-3 to TRBJ2-5, with 9 bases that match TRBD2. Looked up from germline, CDR1 is LGHNA and CDR2 is YSLEER. V trimming: 1 base; J trimming: 5 bases; junction bases outside the gene matches: 5. This CDR3 has 15 residues.

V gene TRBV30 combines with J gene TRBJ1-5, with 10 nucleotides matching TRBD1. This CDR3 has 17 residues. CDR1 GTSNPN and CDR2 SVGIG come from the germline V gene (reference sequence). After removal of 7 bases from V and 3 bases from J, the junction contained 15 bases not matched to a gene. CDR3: CASNTTGTGVFNQPQHF. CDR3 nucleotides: TGTGCCTCCAATACTACCGGGACAGGGGTTTTCAATCAGCCCCAGCATTTT.

CDR3 protein: CAWRAPSYEQYF. In nucleotides, the CDR3 is TGTGCCTGGAGGGCCCCTTCCTACGAGCAGTACTTC. The V gene is TRBV30, the J gene TRBJ2-7; D not resolved. V gave up 3 bases and J gave up 1 base, with 7 bases separating them. This CDR3 spans 12 amino acids. Germline V gene lookup returns CDR1 GTSNPN and CDR2 SVGIG (reference sequence).

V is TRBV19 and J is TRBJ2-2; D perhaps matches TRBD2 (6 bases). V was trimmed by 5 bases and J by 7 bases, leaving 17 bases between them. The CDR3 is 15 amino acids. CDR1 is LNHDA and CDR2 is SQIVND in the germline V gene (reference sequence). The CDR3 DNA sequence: TGTGCCAGTAGTCATTGGAGGGAAGGGAACGGGGAGCTGTTTTTT. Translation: CASSHWREGNGELFF.

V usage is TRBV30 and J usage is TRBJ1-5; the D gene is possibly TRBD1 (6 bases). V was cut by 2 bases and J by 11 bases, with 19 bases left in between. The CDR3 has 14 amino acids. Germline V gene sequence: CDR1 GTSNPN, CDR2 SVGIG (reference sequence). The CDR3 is CAWSTAGAIGTQHF. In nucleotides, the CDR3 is TGTGCCTGGAGTACCGCGGGGGCGATAGGAACCCAGCATTTT.

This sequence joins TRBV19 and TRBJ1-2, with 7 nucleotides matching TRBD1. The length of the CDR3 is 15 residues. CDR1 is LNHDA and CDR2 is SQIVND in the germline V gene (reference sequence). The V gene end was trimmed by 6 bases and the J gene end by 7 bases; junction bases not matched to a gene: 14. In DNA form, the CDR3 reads TGTGCCAGTAGCCCAACAGGGGCTCCCGGAGGTGGCTACACCTTC. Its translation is CASSPTGAPGGGYTF.

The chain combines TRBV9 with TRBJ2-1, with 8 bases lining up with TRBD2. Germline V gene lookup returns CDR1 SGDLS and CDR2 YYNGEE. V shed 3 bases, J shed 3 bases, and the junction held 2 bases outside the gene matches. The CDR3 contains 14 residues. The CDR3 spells CASSAGGVYNEQFF. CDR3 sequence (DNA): TGTGCCAGCAGCGCGGGGGGGGTCTACAATGAGCAGTTCTTC.

The CDR3 DNA reads as TGTGCCAGCTCACCAGAAGGAGGGGGCGCAGGGAACACTGAAGCTTTCTTT. It encodes CASSPEGGGAGNTEAFF. This chain connects TRBV18 to TRBJ1-1; TRBD1 agrees at 7 bases. Germline V gene data show CDR1 as KGHSH and CDR2 as LQKENI. The CDR3 extends over 17 amino acids. V gave up 2 bases and J gave up 1 base; unmatched junction bases: 10.

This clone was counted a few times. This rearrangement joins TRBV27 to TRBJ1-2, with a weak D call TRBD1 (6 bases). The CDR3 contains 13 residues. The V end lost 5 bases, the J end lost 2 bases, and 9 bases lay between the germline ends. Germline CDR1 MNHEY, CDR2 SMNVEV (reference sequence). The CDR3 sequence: CASSEQGNYGYTF. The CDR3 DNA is TGTGCCAGCAGTGAACAGGGAAACTATGGCTACACCTTC.

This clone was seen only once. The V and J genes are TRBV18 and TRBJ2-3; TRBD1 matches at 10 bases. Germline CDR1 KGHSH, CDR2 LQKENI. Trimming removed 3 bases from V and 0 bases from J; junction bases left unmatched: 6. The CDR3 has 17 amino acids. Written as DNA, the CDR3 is TGTGCCAGCTCACCTCGAGGGACAGGGGAGAGCACAGATACGCAGTATTTT. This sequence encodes CASSPRGTGESTDTQYF.

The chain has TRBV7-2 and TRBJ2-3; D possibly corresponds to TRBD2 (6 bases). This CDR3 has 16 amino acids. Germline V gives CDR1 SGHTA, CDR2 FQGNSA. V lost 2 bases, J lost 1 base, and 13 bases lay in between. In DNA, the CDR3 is TGTGCCAGCAGCTTACGGGTTGGGACTGGCACAGATACGCAGTATTTT. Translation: CASSLRVGTGTDTQYF. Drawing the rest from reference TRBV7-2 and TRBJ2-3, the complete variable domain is GAGVSQSPSNKVTEKGKDVELRCDPISGHTALYWYRQSLGQGLEFLIYFQGNSAPDKSGLPSDRFSAERTGGSVSTLTIQRTQQEDSAVYLCASSLRVGTGTDTQYFGPGTRLTVL.

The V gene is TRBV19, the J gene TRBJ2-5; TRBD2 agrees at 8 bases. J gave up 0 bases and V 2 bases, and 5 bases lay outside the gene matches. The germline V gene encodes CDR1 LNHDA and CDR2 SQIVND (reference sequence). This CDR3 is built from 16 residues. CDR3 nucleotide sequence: TGTGCCAGTAGTATACGGCGGGGGGACGACCAAGAGACCCAGTACTTC. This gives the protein CASSIRRGDDQETQYF.

The CDR3 DNA follows: TGTGCCAGCAGTATGAGGACAGATGGAAACACCATATATTTT. The encoded protein is CASSMRTDGNTIYF. The rearrangement joins TRBV28 to TRBJ1-3; D may be TRBD1 (6 bases). The V gene lost 5 bases and the J gene lost 3 bases, with 11 bases spanning the gap. The CDR3 is 14 amino acids. CDR1 MDHEN and CDR2 SYDVKM come from the germline V gene.

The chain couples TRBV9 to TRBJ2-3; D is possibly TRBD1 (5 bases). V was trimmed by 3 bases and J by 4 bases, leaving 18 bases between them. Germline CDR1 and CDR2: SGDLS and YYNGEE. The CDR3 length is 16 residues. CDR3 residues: CASSAAMVRGPDTQYF. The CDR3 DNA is TGTGCCAGCAGCGCTGCGATGGTAAGGGGTCCAGATACGCAGTATTTT. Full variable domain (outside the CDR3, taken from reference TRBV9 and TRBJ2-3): DSGVTQTPKHLITATGQRVTLRCSPRSGDLSVYWYQQSLDQGLQFLIQYYNGEERAKGNILERFSAQQFPDLHSELNLSSLELGDSALYFCASSAAMVRGPDTQYFGPGTRLTVL.

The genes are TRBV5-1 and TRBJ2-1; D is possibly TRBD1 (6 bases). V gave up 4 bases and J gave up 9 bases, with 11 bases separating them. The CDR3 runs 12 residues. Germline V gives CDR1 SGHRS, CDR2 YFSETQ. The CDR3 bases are TGCGCCAGCAGCCGCGTAGGGGGTGAGCAGTTCTTC. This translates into CASSRVGGEQFF.

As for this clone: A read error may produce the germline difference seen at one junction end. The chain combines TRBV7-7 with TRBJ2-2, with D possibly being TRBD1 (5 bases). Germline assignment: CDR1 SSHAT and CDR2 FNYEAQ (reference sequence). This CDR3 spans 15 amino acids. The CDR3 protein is CASSSTATNTGELFF. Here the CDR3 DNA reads TGTGCTAGCAGCTCGACAGCAACTAACACCGGGGAGCTGTTTTTT.

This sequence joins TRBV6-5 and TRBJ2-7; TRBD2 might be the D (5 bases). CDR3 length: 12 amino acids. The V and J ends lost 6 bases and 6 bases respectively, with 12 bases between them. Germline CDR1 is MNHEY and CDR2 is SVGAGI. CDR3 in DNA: TGTGCCAGCAGGAACGACTATCGCGAGCAGTACTTC. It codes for CASRNDYREQYF.

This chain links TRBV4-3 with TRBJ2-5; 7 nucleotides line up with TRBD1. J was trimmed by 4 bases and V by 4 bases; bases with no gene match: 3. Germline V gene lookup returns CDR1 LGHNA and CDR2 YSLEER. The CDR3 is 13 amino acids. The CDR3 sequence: CASSPGTVETQYF. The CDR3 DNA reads TGCGCCAGCAGCCCTGGGACAGTAGAGACCCAGTACTTC.

This CDR3 is CASSPISGVSYEQYF. The CDR3 bases are TGTGCCAGCTCACCAATTTCGGGGGTATCCTACGAGCAGTACTTC. The chain carries TRBV18 and TRBJ2-7; TRBD2 might be the D (6 bases). CDR1 is KGHSH, CDR2 LQKENI, per germline. The CDR3 contains 15 residues. Trimming took off 2 bases at V and 1 base at J, with 12 bases between the two ends.

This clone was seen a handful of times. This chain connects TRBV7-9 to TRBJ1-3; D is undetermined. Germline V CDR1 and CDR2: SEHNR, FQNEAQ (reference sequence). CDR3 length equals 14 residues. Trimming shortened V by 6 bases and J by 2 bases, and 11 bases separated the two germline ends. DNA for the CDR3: TGTGCCAGCAGACTATCGGGGACTGGAAACACCATATATTTT. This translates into CASRLSGTGNTIYF.